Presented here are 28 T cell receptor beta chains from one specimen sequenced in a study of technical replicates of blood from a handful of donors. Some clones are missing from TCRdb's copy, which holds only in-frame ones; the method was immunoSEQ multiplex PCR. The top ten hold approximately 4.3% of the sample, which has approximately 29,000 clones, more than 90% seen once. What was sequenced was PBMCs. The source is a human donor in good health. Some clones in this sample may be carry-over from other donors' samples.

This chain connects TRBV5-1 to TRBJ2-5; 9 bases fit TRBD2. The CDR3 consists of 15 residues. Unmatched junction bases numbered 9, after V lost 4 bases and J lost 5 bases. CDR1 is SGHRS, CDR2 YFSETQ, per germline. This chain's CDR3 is CASSRGTSIWETQYF. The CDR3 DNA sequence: TGCGCCAGCAGCCGCGGGACTAGCATATGGGAGACCCAGTACTTC.

The CDR3 sequence: CSASGGNTIYF. The DNA for the CDR3 is TGCAGTGCTAGCGGTGGAAACACCATATATTTT. The V gene is TRBV20-1, the J gene TRBJ1-3; D is uncertain. V lost 3 bases and J 3 bases, leaving 3 bases between the germline ends. Germline V gene sequence: CDR1 DFQATT, CDR2 SNEGSKA (reference sequence). This CDR3 has 11 residues.

The CDR3 coding sequence is TGTGCCAGCAGCCCAGTGCAGGGCAAGAACACTGAAGCTTTCTTT. Its protein product is CASSPVQGKNTEAFF. The V and J genes are TRBV7-9 and TRBJ1-1; a possible D gene is TRBD1 (5 bases). The CDR3 is 15 amino acids. The germline V gene encodes CDR1 SEHNR and CDR2 FQNEAQ (reference sequence). V was clipped by 5 bases and J by 1 base, with 14 bases between them. Using reference TRBV7-9 and TRBJ1-1 for the parts outside the CDR3, the full variable domain is DTGVSQNPRHKITKRGQNVTFRCDPISEHNRLYWYRQTLGQGPEFLTYFQNEAQLEKSRLLSDRFSAERPKGSFSTLEIQRTEQGDSAMYLCASSPVQGKNTEAFFGQGTRLTVV.

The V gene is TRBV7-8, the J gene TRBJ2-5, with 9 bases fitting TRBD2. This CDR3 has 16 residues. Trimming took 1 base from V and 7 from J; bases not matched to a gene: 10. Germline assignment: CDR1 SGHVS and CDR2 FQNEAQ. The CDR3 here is CASSLGLAGTSSTQYF. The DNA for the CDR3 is TGTGCCAGCAGCTTAGGGCTAGCGGGGACCTCATCGACCCAGTACTTC.

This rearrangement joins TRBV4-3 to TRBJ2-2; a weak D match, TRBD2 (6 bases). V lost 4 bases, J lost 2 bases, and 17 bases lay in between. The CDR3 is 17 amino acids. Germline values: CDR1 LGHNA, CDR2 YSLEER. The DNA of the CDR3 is TGCGCCAGCAGCCTGAACAGGCGGGGACTTAACACCGGGGAGCTGTTTTTT. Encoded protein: CASSLNRRGLNTGELFF.

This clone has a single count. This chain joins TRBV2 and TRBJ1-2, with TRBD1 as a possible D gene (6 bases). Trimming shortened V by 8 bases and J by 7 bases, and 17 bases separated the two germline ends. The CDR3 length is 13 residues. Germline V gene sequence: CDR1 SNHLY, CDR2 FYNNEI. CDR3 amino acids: CASHEGQGAGYTF. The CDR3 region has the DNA TGTGCCAGCCATGAGGGACAAGGGGCTGGCTACACCTTC.

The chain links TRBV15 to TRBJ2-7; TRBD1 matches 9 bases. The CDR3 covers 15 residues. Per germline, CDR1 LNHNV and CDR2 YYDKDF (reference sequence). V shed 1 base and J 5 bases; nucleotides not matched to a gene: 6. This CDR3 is CATSRGGTGSHEQYF. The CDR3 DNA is TGTGCCACCAGCAGAGGGGGGACAGGGTCCCACGAGCAGTACTTC.

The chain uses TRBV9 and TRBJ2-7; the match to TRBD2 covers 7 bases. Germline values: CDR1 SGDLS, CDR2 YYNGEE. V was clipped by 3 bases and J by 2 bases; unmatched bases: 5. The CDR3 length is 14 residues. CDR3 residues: CASSAPGRTYEQYF. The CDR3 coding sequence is TGTGCCAGCAGCGCCCCCGGGAGGACCTACGAGCAGTACTTC. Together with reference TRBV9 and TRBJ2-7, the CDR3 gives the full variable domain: DSGVTQTPKHLITATGQRVTLRCSPRSGDLSVYWYQQSLDQGLQFLIQYYNGEERAKGNILERFSAQQFPDLHSELNLSSLELGDSALYFCASSAPGRTYEQYFGPGTRLTVT.

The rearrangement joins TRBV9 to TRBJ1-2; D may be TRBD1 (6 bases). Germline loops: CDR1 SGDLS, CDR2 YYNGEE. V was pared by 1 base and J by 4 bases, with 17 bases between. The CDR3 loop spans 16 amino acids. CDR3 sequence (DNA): TGTGCCAGCAGCGTAAATGGCAGGGGAGGGATCTATGGCTACACCTTC. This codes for CASSVNGRGGIYGYTF.

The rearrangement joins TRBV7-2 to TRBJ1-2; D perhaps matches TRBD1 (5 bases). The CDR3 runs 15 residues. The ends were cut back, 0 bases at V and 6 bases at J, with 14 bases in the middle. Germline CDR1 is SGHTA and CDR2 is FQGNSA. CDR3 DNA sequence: TGTGCCAGCAGCTTAGCGCAGGCGGGGCGGAATGGCTACACCTTC. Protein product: CASSLAQAGRNGYTF.

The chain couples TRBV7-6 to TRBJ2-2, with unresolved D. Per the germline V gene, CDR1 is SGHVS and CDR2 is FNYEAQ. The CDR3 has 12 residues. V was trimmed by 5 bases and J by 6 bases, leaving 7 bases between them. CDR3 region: CASSPFAGELFF. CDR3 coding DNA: TGTGCCAGCAGCCCGTTTGCCGGGGAGCTGTTTTTT.

DNA for the CDR3: TGTGCCAGCAGTTCGACAGGGGAGGGCAATCAGCCCCAGCATTTT. Encoded protein: CASSSTGEGNQPQHF. The chain combines TRBV6-1 with TRBJ1-5, with 8 bases lining up with TRBD1. The J segment lost 2 bases and the V segment lost 5 bases, leaving 5 bases of the junction unmatched. CDR1 is MNHNS and CDR2 is SASEGT in the germline V gene. The CDR3 has 15 residues.

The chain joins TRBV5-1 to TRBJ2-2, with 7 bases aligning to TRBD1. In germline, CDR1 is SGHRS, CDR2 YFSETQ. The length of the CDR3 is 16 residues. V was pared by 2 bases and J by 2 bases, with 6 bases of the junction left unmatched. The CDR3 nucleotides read TGCGCCAGCAGCTTCCCGGGACAGAAAAACACCGGGGAGCTGTTTTTT. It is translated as CASSFPGQKNTGELFF.

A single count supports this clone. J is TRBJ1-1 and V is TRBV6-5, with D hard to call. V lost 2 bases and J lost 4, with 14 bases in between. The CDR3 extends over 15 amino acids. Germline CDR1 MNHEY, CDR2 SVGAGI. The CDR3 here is CASSYLSSPGTEAFF. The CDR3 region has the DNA TGTGCCAGCAGTTACCTTTCGTCCCCAGGCACTGAAGCTTTCTTT.

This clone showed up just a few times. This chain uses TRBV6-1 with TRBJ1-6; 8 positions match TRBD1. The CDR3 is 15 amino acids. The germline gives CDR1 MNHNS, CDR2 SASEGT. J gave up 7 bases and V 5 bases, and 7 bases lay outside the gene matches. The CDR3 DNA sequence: TGTGCCAGCAGTTTTACAGGGGGTGGGAATTCACCCCTCCACTTT. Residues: CASSFTGGGNSPLHF.

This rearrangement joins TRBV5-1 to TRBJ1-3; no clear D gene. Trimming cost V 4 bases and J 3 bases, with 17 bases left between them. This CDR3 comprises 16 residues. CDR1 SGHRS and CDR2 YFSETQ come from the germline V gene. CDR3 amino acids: CASSDPIGSGGNTIYF. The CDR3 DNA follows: TGCGCCAGCAGCGACCCGATCGGGAGCGGTGGAAACACCATATATTTT.

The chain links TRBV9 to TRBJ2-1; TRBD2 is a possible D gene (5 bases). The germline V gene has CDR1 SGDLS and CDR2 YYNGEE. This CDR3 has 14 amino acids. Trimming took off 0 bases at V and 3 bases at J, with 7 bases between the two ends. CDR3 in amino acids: CASSVDEGYNEQFF. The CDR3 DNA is TGTGCCAGCAGCGTAGACGAGGGCTACAATGAGCAGTTCTTC.

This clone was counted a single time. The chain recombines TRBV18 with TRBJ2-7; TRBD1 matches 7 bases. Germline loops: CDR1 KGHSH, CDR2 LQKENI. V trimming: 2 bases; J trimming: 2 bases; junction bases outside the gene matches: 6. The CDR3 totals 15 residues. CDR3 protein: CASSPGGQRTYEQYF. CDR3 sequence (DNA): TGTGCCAGCTCACCAGGGGGACAGAGAACCTACGAGCAGTACTTC.

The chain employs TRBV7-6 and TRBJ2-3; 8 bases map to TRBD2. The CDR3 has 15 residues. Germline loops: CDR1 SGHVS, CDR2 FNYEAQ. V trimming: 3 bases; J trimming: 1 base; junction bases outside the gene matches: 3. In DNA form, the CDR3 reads TGTGCCAGCAGCTTGTCAGCGGGGGGCACAGATACGCAGTATTTT. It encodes CASSLSAGGTDTQYF.

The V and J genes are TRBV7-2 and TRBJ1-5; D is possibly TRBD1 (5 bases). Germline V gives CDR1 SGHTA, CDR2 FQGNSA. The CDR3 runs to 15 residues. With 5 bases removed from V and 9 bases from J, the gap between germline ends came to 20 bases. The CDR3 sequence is CASSLGTPGLAPQHF. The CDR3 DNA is TGTGCCAGCAGCCTCGGGACTCCCGGCCTCGCGCCCCAGCATTTT. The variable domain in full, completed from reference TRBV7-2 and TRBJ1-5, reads GAGVSQSPSNKVTEKGKDVELRCDPISGHTALYWYRQSLGQGLEFLIYFQGNSAPDKSGLPSDRFSAERTGGSVSTLTIQRTQQEDSAVYLCASSLGTPGLAPQHFGDGTRLSIL.

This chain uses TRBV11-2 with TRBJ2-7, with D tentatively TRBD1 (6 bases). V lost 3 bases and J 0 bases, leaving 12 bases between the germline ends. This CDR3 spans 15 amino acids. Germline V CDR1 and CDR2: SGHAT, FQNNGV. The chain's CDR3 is CASSFSTGSSYEQYF. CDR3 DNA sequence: TGTGCCAGCAGCTTCTCGACAGGTAGCTCCTACGAGCAGTACTTC.

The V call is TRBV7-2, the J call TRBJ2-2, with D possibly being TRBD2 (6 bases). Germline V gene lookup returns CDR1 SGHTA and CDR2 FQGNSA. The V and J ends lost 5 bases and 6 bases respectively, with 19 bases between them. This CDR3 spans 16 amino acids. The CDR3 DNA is TGTGCCAGCAGCGACATAGGCGGGGTCCAGCCCGGGGAGCTGTTTTTT. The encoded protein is CASSDIGGVQPGELFF.

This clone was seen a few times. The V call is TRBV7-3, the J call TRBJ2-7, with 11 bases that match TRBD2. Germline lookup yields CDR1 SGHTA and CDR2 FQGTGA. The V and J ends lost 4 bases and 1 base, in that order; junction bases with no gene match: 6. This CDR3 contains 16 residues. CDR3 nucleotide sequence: TGTGCCAGCAGCTACAAGACTAGCGGGAAATCCTACGAGCAGTACTTC. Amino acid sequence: CASSYKTSGKSYEQYF.

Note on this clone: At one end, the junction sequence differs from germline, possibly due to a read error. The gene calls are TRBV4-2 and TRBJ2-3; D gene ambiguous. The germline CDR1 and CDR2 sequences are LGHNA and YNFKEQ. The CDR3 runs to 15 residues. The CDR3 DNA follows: TGTGCCAGCAACCAAGGGTTCGGGAGCACAGATACGCAGTATTTT. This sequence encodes CASNQGFGSTDTQYF.

CDR3 region: CAGRGGGGGSYEQYF. CDR3 bases: TGTGCCGGACGAGGCGGCGGGGGGGGCTCCTACGAGCAGTACTTC. This sequence joins TRBV6-1 and TRBJ2-7; 9 bases map to TRBD2. The CDR3 runs 15 residues. Germline CDR1 reads MNHNS; CDR2 reads SASEGT. Trimming removed 11 bases from V and 0 bases from J; junction bases left unmatched: 11.

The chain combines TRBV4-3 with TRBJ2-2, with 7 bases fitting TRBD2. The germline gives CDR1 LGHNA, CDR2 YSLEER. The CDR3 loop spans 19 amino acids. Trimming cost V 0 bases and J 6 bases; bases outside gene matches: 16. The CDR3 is CASSQDWERRGTPAGELFF. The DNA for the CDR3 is TGCGCCAGCAGCCAAGATTGGGAGAGGCGGGGGACCCCCGCCGGGGAGCTGTTTTTT.

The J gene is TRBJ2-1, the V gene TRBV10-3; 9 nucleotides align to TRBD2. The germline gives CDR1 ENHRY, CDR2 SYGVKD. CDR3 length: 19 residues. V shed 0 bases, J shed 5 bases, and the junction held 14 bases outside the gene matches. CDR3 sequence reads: CAISESYSGSVFKHNEQFF. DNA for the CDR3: TGTGCCATCAGTGAGTCATATAGCGGGAGTGTCTTCAAACACAATGAGCAGTTCTTC.

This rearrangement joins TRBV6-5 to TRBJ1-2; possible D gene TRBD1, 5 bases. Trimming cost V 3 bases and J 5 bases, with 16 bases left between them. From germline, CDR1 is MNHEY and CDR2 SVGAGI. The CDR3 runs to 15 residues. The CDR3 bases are TGTGCCAGCAGTTATAGGGGCGCCGGCCGATATGGCTACACCTTC. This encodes CASSYRGAGRYGYTF.